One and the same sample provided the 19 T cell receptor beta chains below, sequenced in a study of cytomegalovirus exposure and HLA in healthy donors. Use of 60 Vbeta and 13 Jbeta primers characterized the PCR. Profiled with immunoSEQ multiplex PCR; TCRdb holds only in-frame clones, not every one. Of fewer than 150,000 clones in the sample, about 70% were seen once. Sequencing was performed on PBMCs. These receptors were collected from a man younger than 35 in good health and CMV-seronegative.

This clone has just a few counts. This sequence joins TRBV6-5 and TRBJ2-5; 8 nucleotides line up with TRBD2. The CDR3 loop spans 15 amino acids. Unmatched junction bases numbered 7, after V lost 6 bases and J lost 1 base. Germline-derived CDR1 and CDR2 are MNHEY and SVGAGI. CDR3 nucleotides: TGTGCCAGCAGCCGCCGGGGGGGCCCCCAAGAGACCCAGTACTTC. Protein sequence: CASSRRGGPQETQYF.

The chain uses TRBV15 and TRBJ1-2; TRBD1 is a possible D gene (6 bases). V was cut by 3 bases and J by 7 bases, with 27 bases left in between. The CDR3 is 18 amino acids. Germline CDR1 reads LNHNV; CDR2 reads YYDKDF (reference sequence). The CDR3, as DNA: TGTGCCACCAGCAGTTCCCCCGGGTTGAGGGGCGGGGGCTCTGGCTACACCTTC. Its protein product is CATSSSPGLRGGGSGYTF.

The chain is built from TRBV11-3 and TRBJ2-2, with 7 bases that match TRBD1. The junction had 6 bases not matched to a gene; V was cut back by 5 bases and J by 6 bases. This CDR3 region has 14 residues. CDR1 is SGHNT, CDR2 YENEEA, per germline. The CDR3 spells CASSPQQGPGELFF. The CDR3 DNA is TGTGCCAGCAGCCCTCAACAGGGGCCCGGGGAGCTGTTTTTT.

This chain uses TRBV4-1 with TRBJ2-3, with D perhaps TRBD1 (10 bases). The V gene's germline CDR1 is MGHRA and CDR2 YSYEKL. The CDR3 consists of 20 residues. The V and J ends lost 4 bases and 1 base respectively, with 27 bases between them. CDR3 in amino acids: CASSLDRGRRRLAGTDTQYF. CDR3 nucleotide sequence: TGCGCCAGCAGCCTTGACAGGGGGCGTCGGAGACTAGCGGGCACAGATACGCAGTATTTT.

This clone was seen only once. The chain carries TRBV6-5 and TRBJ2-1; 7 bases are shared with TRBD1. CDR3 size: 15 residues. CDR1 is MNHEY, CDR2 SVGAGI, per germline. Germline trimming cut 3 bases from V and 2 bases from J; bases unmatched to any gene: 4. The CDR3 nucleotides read TGTGCCAGCAGTTATGGTGGGACAGCCTACAATGAGCAGTTCTTC. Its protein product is CASSYGGTAYNEQFF.

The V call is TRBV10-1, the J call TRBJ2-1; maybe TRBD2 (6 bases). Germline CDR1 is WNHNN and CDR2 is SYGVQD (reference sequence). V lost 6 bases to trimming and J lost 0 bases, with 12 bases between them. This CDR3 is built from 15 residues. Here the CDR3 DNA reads TGCGCCAGCAGCGGGACTTTGAGCTCCTACAATGAGCAGTTCTTC. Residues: CASSGTLSSYNEQFF.

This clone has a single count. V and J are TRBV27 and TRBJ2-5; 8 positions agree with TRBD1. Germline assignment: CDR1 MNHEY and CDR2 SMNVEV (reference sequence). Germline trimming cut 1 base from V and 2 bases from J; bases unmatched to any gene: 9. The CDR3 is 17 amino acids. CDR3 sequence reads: CASSLLSQGAAQETQYF. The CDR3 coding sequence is TGTGCCAGCAGTTTATTATCGCAGGGGGCTGCGCAAGAGACCCAGTACTTC.

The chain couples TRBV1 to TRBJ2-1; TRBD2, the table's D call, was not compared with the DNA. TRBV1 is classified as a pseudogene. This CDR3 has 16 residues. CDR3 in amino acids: CTSSQEYSGRCREQFF. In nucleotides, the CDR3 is TGCACCAGCAGCCAAGAATACAGCGGGAGGTGCCGAGAGCAGTTCTTC.

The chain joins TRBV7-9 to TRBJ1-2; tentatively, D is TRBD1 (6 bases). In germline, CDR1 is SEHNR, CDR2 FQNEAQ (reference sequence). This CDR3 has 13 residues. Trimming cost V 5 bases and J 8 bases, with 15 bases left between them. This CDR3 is CASSKDSPGGYTF. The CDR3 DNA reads TGTGCCAGCAGCAAGGACAGTCCGGGGGGCTACACCTTC.

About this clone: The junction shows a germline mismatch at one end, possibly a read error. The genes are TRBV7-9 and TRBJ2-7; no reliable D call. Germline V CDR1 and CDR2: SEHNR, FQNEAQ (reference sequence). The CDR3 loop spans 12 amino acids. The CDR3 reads CSSSAVDYEQYF. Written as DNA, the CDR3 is TGTTCCAGCAGCGCCGTAGATTACGAGCAGTACTTC.

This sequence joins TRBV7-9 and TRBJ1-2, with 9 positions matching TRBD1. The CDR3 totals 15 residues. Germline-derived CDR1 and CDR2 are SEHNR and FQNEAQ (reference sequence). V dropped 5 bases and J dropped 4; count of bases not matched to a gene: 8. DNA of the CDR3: TGTGCCAGCAGCCTCCGGGACAGGGTAACCTATGGCTACACCTTC. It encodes CASSLRDRVTYGYTF.

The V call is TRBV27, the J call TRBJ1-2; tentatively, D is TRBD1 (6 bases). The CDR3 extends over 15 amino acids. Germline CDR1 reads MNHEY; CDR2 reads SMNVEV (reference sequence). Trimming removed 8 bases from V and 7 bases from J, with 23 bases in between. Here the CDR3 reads CASGARGSGLRGYTF. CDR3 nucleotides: TGTGCCAGCGGGGCCAGGGGTTCGGGTCTGCGTGGCTACACCTTC.

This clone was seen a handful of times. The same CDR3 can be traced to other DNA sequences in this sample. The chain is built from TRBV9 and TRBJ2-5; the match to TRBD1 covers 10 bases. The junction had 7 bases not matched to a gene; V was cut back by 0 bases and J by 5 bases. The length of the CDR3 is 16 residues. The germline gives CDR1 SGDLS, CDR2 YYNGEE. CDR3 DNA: TGTGCCAGCAGCGTAGGGAGGACAGGGGGTGGGGAGACCCAGTACTTC. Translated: CASSVGRTGGGETQYF.

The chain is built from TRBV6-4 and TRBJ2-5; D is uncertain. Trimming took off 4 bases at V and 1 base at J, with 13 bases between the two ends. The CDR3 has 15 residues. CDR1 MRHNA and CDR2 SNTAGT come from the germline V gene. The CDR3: CASSGKELPQETQYF. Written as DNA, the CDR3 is TGTGCCAGCAGTGGAAAGGAGCTTCCCCAAGAGACCCAGTACTTC.

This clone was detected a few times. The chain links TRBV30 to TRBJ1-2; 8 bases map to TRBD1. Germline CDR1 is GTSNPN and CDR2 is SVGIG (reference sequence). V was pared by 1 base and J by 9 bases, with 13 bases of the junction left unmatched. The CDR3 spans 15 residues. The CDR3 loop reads CAWSGKGTGEISYTF. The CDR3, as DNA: TGTGCCTGGAGTGGAAAAGGGACAGGAGAAATAAGCTACACCTTC. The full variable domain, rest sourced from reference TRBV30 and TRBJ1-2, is SQTIHQWPATLVQPVGSPLSLECTVEGTSNPNLYWYRQAAGRGLQLLFYSVGIGQISSEVPQNLSASRPQDRQFILSSKKLLLSDSGFYLCAWSGKGTGEISYTFGSGTRLTVV.

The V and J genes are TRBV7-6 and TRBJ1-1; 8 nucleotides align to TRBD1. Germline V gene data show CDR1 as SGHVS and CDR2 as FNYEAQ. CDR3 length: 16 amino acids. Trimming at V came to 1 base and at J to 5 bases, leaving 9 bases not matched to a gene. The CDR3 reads CASSLGPTGAQTEAFF. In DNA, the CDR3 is TGTGCCAGCAGCTTAGGGCCGACAGGGGCCCAGACTGAAGCTTTCTTT.

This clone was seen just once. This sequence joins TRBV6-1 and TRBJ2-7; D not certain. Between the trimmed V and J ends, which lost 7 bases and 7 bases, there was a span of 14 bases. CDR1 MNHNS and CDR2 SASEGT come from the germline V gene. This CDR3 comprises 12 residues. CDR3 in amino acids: CASKTYYGEQYF. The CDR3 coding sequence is TGTGCCAGCAAAACCTACTACGGTGAGCAGTACTTC.

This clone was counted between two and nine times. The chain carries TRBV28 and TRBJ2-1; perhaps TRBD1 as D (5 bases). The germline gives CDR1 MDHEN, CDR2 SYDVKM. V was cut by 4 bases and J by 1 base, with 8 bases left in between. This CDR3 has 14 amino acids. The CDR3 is CASSYQGSYNEQFF. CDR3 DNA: TGTGCCAGCAGTTACCAGGGTTCCTACAATGAGCAGTTCTTC.

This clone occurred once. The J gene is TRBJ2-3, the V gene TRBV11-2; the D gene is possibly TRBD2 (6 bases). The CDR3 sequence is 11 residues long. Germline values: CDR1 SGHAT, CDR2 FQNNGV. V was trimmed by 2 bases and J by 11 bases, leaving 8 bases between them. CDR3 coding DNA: TGTGCCAGCAGCTTACGGGAGCGGCAGTATTTT. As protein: CASSLRERQYF.